These T cell receptor beta chains were read from a single sample in a study of cytomegalovirus exposure and HLA in healthy donors. Here immunoSEQ multiplex PCR was the method, and the copy in TCRdb shows in-frame clones only, minus some. There are around 200,000 clones in the sample; 70% to 85% occur only once, and more than 0.95% lies in the top ten. The sample consisted of PBMCs. All receptors derive from a girl aged 2 to 10 in good health and CMV-seropositive. The CDR3 runs from the conserved cysteine through the conserved F or W. Fields, in order: D gene, J gene, clone size, V gene, CDR3 protein, CDR3 DNA. A D gene is named only where the DNA matches it firmly. Rows give clone size only sometimes, using once, few, many, or a class for an expanded clone.

TRBD1 | TRBJ2-7 | - | TRBV28 | CASSLKIGTVSYEQYF | TGTGCCAGCAGTTTGAAAATCGGGACAGTCTCCTACGAGCAGTACTTC
- | TRBJ1-1 | - | TRBV4-1 | CASSQVVGAAVGAFF | TGCGCCAGCAGCCAAGTGGTTGGGGCCGCAGTTGGGGCTTTCTTT
- | TRBJ2-7 | many | TRBV28 | CASVSGPYEQYF | TGTGCCAGCGTCTCTGGGCCCTACGAGCAGTACTTC
- | TRBJ1-2 | - | TRBV5-1 | CASSLNPGDYGYTF | TGCGCCAGCAGCTTAAACCCAGGGGACTATGGCTACACCTTC
TRBD1 | TRBJ1-2 | - | TRBV2 | CASSPRQGAPDGYTF | TGTGCCAGCAGTCCAAGACAGGGGGCCCCAGATGGCTACACCTTC
TRBD2 | TRBJ2-1 | - | TRBV6-1 | CASSILAGGYNEQFF | TGTGCCAGCAGTATACTAGCGGGGGGCTACAATGAGCAGTTCTTC
- | TRBJ1-5 | - | TRBV19 | CASSISRGAYNQPQHF | TGTGCCAGTAGTATATCCAGGGGCGCATACAATCAGCCCCAGCATTTT
TRBD1 | TRBJ2-7 | few | TRBV2 | CASRSGQDEQYF | TGTGCCAGCAGATCTGGACAGGACGAGCAGTACTTC
TRBD1 | TRBJ2-7 | - | TRBV5-1 | CASSWGAGQGVYEQYF | TGCGCCAGCAGCTGGGGCGCAGGACAGGGGGTCTACGAGCAGTACTTC
TRBD1 | TRBJ1-1 | few | TRBV5-1 | CASSLGQGSSEAFF | TGCGCCAGCAGCTTGGGACAGGGTTCATCGGAAGCTTTCTTT
- | TRBJ1-1 | - | TRBV19 | CASSIDGFGGAFF | TGTGCCAGTAGTATAGATGGTTTCGGAGGGGCTTTCTTT
TRBD1 | TRBJ1-2 | - | TRBV19 | CASRDRAERDPYGYTF | TGTGCCAGTCGGGACAGGGCGGAAAGAGATCCGTATGGCTACACCTTC
- | TRBJ1-2 | - | TRBV6-5 | CASSGGRPKFYGYTF | TGTGCCAGCAGTGGGGGCAGACCAAAATTCTATGGCTACACCTTC
TRBD2 | TRBJ2-3 | - | TRBV28 | CASNGAGSASGRARSDTQYF | TGTGCCAGCAATGGGGCGGGCTCGGCTAGCGGGAGGGCCAGGTCAGATACGCAGTATTTT
- | TRBJ1-4 | - | TRBV28 | CASSGIGTTNEKLFF | TGTGCCAGCAGTGGAATCGGGACAACTAATGAAAAACTGTTTTTT
TRBD2 | TRBJ2-3 | - | TRBV10-1 | CASSEWVGGRAMEDTQYF | TGCGCCAGCAGTGAGTGGGTTGGCGGGAGGGCGATGGAGGATACGCAGTATTTT
- | TRBJ1-5 | - | TRBV30 | CAWSPWGGDQPQHF | TGTGCCTGGAGTCCGTGGGGGGGCGATCAGCCCCAGCATTTT
TRBD2 | TRBJ2-3 | once | TRBV6-6 | CASSYSTGGQDTQYF | TGTGCCAGCAGTTACTCTACGGGGGGGCAAGATACGCAGTATTTT
TRBD1 | TRBJ2-7 | - | TRBV28 | CASSLLDRGGYEQYF | TGTGCCAGCAGTTTACTAGACAGGGGAGGTTACGAGCAGTACTTC
TRBD2 | TRBJ2-2 | - | TRBV6-1 | CASSEASGMNTGELFF | TGTGCCAGCAGTGAGGCTAGCGGCATGAACACCGGGGAGCTGTTTTTT
- | TRBJ2-2 | - | TRBV27 | CASSRVFWRRRTGELFF | TGTGCCAGCAGTCGGGTGTTTTGGAGACGGAGGACCGGGGAGCTGTTTTTT
- | TRBJ2-1 | - | TRBV2 | CASSPESRGEQFF | TGTGCCAGCAGTCCGGAAAGTCGGGGTGAGCAGTTCTTC
TRBD1 | TRBJ1-5 | once | TRBV5-6 | CASSFGQEIYSNQPQHF | TGTGCCAGCAGCTTTGGACAGGAGATATATAGCAATCAGCCCCAGCATTTT
- | TRBJ1-4 | few | TRBV5-1 | CASRREGSFEKLFF | TGCGCCAGCAGACGGGAAGGGAGCTTCGAAAAACTGTTTTTT
- | TRBJ2-7 | - | TRBV6-1 | CASSGAYEQYF | TGTGCCAGTTCAGGGGCCTACGAGCAGTACTTC